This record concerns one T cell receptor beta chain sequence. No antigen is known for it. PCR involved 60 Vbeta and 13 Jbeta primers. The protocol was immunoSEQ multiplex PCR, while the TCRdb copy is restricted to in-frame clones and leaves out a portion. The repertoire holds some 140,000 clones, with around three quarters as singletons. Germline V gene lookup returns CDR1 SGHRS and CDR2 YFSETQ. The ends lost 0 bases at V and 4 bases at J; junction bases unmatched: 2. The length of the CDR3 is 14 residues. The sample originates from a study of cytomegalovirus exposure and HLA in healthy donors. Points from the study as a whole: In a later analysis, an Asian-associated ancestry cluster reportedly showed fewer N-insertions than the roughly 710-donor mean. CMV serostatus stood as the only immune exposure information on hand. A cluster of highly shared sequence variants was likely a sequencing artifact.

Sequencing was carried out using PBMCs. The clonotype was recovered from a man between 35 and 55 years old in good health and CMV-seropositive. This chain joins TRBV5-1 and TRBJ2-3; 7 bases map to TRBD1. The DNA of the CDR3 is TGCGCCAGCAGCTTGGACAGGGGCCCAGATACGCAGTATTTT. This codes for CASSLDRGPDTQYF.